These T cell receptor beta chains were read from a single sample in a study of T cells after yellow fever vaccination. MiXCR was run by TCRdb on the 5' RACE reads, yielding one entry per CDR3 protein. The table shows more than 300,000 distinct CDR3 sequences, with approximately 4% occurring only once. Sequenced here: PBMCs, sampled 15 days after the yellow fever booster vaccination. The receptors were gathered from a man aged 18-30 years who received the YFV17D yellow fever vaccine. Both conserved end residues are part of each CDR3. D genes are given only for firm matches. Clone size, where shown, is once, few, many, or a class for clones that have expanded.

V gene	clone size	J gene	D gene	CDR3 DNA	CDR3 protein
TRBV7-2	few	TRBJ1-5	.	TGTGCCAGCAGCCATGGGGGGATCAATCAGCCCCAGCATTTT	CASSHGGINQPQHF
TRBV30	.	TRBJ1-1	.	TGTGCCAAAAAGGACGGATGGAACACTGAAGCTTTCTTT	CAKKDGWNTEAFF
TRBV4-3	.	TRBJ1-4	TRBD1	TGCGCCAGCAGCCAAGGACAGGGGCCCAAGGAAAAACTGTTTTTT	CASSQGQGPKEKLFF
TRBV12-3/TRBV12-4	.	TRBJ2-1	.	TGTGCCAGCAGGACCTCAACCCGCTCCTACAATGAGCAGTTCTTC	CASRTSTRSYNEQFF
TRBV7-8	.	TRBJ1-1	.	TGTGCCAGCAGATTGGGAATGAACACTGAAGCTTTCTTT	CASRLGMNTEAFF
TRBV5-1	many	TRBJ1-4	.	TGCGCCAGCAGCTTGGACAGGGCGGCAGCCCATGAAAAACTGTTTTTT	CASSLDRAAAHEKLFF
TRBV4-1	.	TRBJ1-5	.	TGCGCCAGCAGCCAAGCGACAGCTCAGCCCCAGCATTTT	CASSQATAQPQHF
TRBV2	once	TRBJ2-2	.	TGTGCCAGCACCAACCGGATATCGGCTAGCGAGGGCGGGGAGCTGTTTTTT	CASTNRISASEGGELFF
TRBV12-3/TRBV12-4	few	TRBJ1-2	.	TGTGCCAGCAGTTACGGTTCAGGTTTAGGGAACTATGGCTACACCTTC	CASSYGSGLGNYGYTF
TRBV5-1	.	TRBJ2-5	.	TGCGCCAGCGGCCCCGGGACTTCTCAAGAGACCCAGTACTTC	CASGPGTSQETQYF
TRBV12-3/TRBV12-4	few	TRBJ2-2	TRBD2	TGTGCCAGCAGTTTGTCGAGTTGGGCTAGCGGGTACACCGGGGAGCTGTTTTTT	CASSLSSWASGYTGELFF
TRBV29-1	many	TRBJ2-2	TRBD2	TGCAGCGTTGAAGGGGTAGCGGGGGGTAACACCGGGGAGCTGTTTTTT	CSVEGVAGGNTGELFF
TRBV6-5	many	TRBJ2-1	TRBD2	TGTGCCAGCAGCCATAGCGGGGATGGATCCAATGAGCAGTTCTTC	CASSHSGDGSNEQFF
TRBV4-1	.	TRBJ2-3	.	TGCGCCAGCAGCCAAGAGTCCCCGGCAACCAGCACAGATACGCAGTATTTT	CASSQESPATSTDTQYF
TRBV7-7	few	TRBJ1-2	.	TGTGCCAGCAGCCCACGGACAGTCTATGGCTACACCTTC	CASSPRTVYGYTF
TRBV4-3	many	TRBJ1-2	.	TGCGCCAGCAGCCCCCAGTTGGGGAATGGCTACACCTTC	CASSPQLGNGYTF
TRBV6-5	many	TRBJ2-2	TRBD2	TGTGCCAGCAGTTCACTAGCGGGGGGCTCCGGGGAGCTGTTTTTT	CASSSLAGGSGELFF
TRBV12-3/TRBV12-4	many	TRBJ2-1	.	TGTGCCAGCAGCACCTACAATGAGCAGTTCTTC	CASSTYNEQFF
TRBV7-6	many	TRBJ2-2	TRBD1	TGTGCCAGCACCCAAGGGACAGGGGACACCGGGGAGCTGTTTTTT	CASTQGTGDTGELFF
TRBV7-9	.	TRBJ1-3	.	TGTGCCAGCAGCCGCCGTGTGACTGAAGGAAACACCATATATTTT	CASSRRVTEGNTIYF
TRBV7-9	.	TRBJ1-2	.	TGTGCCAGCAGCCTACGACAAGGAGGGACTAACTATGGCTACACCTTC	CASSLRQGGTNYGYTF
TRBV29-1	few	TRBJ1-5	.	TGCAGCCTTGGGGCCGGATCGAATCAGCCCCAGCATTTT	CSLGAGSNQPQHF
TRBV18	.	TRBJ1-4	TRBD1	TGTGCCAGCTCACCGGACAGGGGAAATAATGAAAAACTGTTTTTT	CASSPDRGNNEKLFF
TRBV4-1	.	TRBJ2-5	TRBD2	TGCGCCAGCAGCGACATAGCGGGGGGACCAGGAGAAGAGACCCAGTACTTC	CASSDIAGGPGEETQYF
TRBV29-1	few	TRBJ2-3	.	TGCAGCGTTGCCGATTTGCGCACAGATACGCAGTATTTT	CSVADLRTDTQYF
TRBV7-2	.	TRBJ2-2	TRBD2	TGTGCCAGCAGCTTATTCGCGGGGGGGACCACCGGGGAGCTGTTTTTT	CASSLFAGGTTGELFF
TRBV7-2	many	TRBJ2-1	TRBD1	TGTGCCAGCAGCTTAACCGGGACAGGGGGTGTAAATGAGCAGTTCTTC	CASSLTGTGGVNEQFF
TRBV5-1	.	TRBJ2-2	TRBD2	TGCGCCAGCAGCTCGGTAGCGGGGGTATCCGGGGAGCTGTTTTTT	CASSSVAGVSGELFF
TRBV7-2	.	TRBJ1-3	TRBD1	TGTGCCAGCAGCTTAGAGAGGGGGCTGGGAAACACCATATATTTT	CASSLERGLGNTIYF
TRBV3-1	few	TRBJ2-6	.	TGTGCCAGCAGCCCGCGGCGTAGGTCTGGGGCCAACGTCCTGACTTTC	CASSPRRRSGANVLTF
TRBV7-2	.	TRBJ2-2	.	TGTGCCAGCATCCAGACTGCTAACACCGGGGAGCTGTTTTTT	CASIQTANTGELFF
TRBV10-3	many	TRBJ2-2	.	TGTGCCATCAGTTTCACCGGGGAGCTGTTTTTT	CAISFTGELFF
TRBV28	few	TRBJ1-2	.	TGTGCCAGCAGGTTCTATGGCTACACCTTC	CASRFYGYTF
TRBV6-4	few	TRBJ1-5	.	TGTGCCAGCAGTGACTCTAGGGGCGAAGAGCCCCAGCATTTT	CASSDSRGEEPQHF
TRBV7-9	many	TRBJ2-2	.	TGTGCCAGCAGCCCATTCTTGGGGGAGCTGTTTTTT	CASSPFLGELFF
TRBV7-9	many	TRBJ2-2	.	TGTGCCAGCATCCTCAGGGCTTACACCGGGGAGCTGTTTTTT	CASILRAYTGELFF
TRBV9	few	TRBJ2-3	TRBD2	TGTGCCAGCAGCGTATGGGGGGGGGATTATACGCAGTATTTT	CASSVWGGDYTQYF
TRBV20-1	many	TRBJ1-6	.	TGCAGTGCTGGGGACCCCGGCAGCTCCTATAATTCACCCCTCCACTTT	CSAGDPGSSYNSPLHF
TRBV4-3	many	TRBJ2-1	.	TGCGCCAGCAGCCGGCTCGTAAACCCGTCCTCCTACAATGAGCAGTTCTTC	CASSRLVNPSSYNEQFF
TRBV7-6	.	TRBJ1-6	.	TGTGCCAGCAGCGAAGGGACTAGCTCCTATAATTCACCCCTCCACTTT	CASSEGTSSYNSPLHF
TRBV9	few	TRBJ1-3	.	TGTGCCAGCAGCGTATCAGGGCATGACATATATTTT	CASSVSGHDIYF
TRBV12-3/TRBV12-4	many	TRBJ2-3	.	TGTGCCAGCAGTTTATGGGGAGCAGATACGCAGTATTTT	CASSLWGADTQYF
TRBV12-3/TRBV12-4	many	TRBJ2-2	.	TGTGCCAGCAAACTGAACACCGGGGAGCTGTTTTTT	CASKLNTGELFF
TRBV5-1	many	TRBJ2-2	.	TGCGCCAGCAGCCTCGACCTAGGCACCGGGGAGCTGTTTTTT	CASSLDLGTGELFF
TRBV12-3/TRBV12-4	few	TRBJ1-2	.	TGTGCCTCTGCCAGGGGTGGTGGCTACACCTTC	CASARGGGYTF
TRBV6-6	.	TRBJ2-1	.	TGTGCCAGCAGATACCGGGACTTAGTCAATGAGCAGTTCTTC	CASRYRDLVNEQFF
TRBV12-3/TRBV12-4	.	TRBJ2-1	TRBD2	TGTGCCAGCAGTTTAGAGGGGCTAGCGGGGGGCTACAATGAGCAGTTCTTC	CASSLEGLAGGYNEQFF
TRBV11-1	few	TRBJ2-2	.	TGTGCCAGCAGCGTCTTGGTTAGGGAGAACACCGGGGAGCTGTTTTTT	CASSVLVRENTGELFF
TRBV7-9	many	TRBJ2-4	.	TGTGCCAGCAGCTCTTCAGACCTAGCCAAAAACATTCAGTACTTC	CASSSSDLAKNIQYF
TRBV4-2	many	TRBJ1-2	.	TGTGCCAGCAGCCAAGAAGTAAGCGGGGCCCCTGGCTATGGCTACACCTTC	CASSQEVSGAPGYGYTF